This T cell receptor beta chain was retrieved from a study of cytomegalovirus exposure and HLA in healthy donors. Germline values: CDR1 SGHRS, CDR2 YFSETQ. The CDR3 is 15 residues long. PCR involved 60 Vbeta and 13 Jbeta primers. Sequencing was performed with immunoSEQ multiplex PCR; in TCRdb, only in-frame clones are kept and a portion is missing. Here the sample table reports about 210,000 clones. About this clone: One end of the junction varies from germline; a read error may be responsible. This specimen includes other DNA sequences encoding the same CDR3.

The chain couples TRBV5-1 to TRBJ1-1; a possible D gene is TRBD1 (5 bases). The sequenced sample was PBMCs. The sequence derives from a woman aged 25 to 39 in good health and CMV-seropositive. Written as DNA, the CDR3 is TGCGCCAGCAGCAATAACCCAGGGTCGGACACTGAAGCTTTTTTT. This translates into CASSNNPGSDTEAFF.